Reported below is one TCR beta chain. It has no known antigen specificity. No much larger clone is present one base from it, and per-base qualities are unavailable. Receptor libraries were prepared by the immunoSEQ multiplex PCR assay. For the multiplex PCR, a mixture combining 60 forward primers for TCR Vbeta segments and 13 reverse primers for TCR Jbeta segments was used. The CDR3 region of rearranged TCR beta genes was amplified from genomic DNA with a multiplex PCR assay. The Illumina HiSeq System was used to sequence the amplified TCR beta libraries as 87-base-pair reads. The published analysis was carried out like this. A later analysis counted about 80 million unique TCR beta chains across the 640 or so repertoires, and roughly 11 million of these chains were shared by at least two donors. A nearest-neighbor algorithm error-corrected the raw reads and collapsed the reads into unique sequences, merging closely related sequences to remove PCR and sequencing errors. Alignment of CDR3 sequences to IMGT reference sequences was used to assign V, D and J gene segments. For a sequence to be retained, a match of at least six nucleotides was required to both a V gene segment and a J gene segment. A rearrangement was called productive if the CDR3 had no stop codons and remained in frame with V and J, and every other rearrangement was called non-productive. CDR3 was defined according to IMGT convention as the region running from the second conserved V-encoded cysteine to the conserved J-encoded phenylalanine. Sequences without an unambiguous match to a single V gene segment were excluded from the earlier analysis of about 630 of the donors. An earlier analysis of over 450 of the donors classified V segments as functional when productive rearrangements were above 56.7% and as segregating when the standard deviation between donors was above 5%. To diagnose cytomegalovirus status from the catalog of TCR beta chain sequences, a statistical classification framework was built. In a later analysis, V and J genes were assigned by comparing TCR nucleotide sequences against IMGT/GENE-DB human TR gene sequences. Using the TCRdist pipeline, a later analysis assigned CDR3 sequences along with most-parsimonious VDJ recombination scenarios. In a later analysis, every TCR beta chain was defined by the combination of its CDR3 amino acid sequence and its V-gene family, and reads without a unique V-gene family were dropped. To address suspected cross-contamination and a sequencing artifact, a later analysis removed a few hundred highly shared, low-generation-probability nucleotide sequences. A later analysis calculated a clonal expansion index for each public chain from normalized within-repertoire ranks of inferred template counts. In a later analysis, generation probabilities were computed with a VDJ recombination model fitted to out-of-frame rearrangements, and the resulting probabilities were checked against IGoR. In a later analysis, TCR-TCR, TCR-HLA and TCR-CMV co-occurrence was scored with hypergeometric tests, and a repertoire-size bias correction was applied to TCR pairs. A later analysis estimated false discovery rates by permuting HLA or CMV assignments 20 times. A later analysis grouped co-occurring TCRs with DBSCAN, adding TCRdist sequence similarity when clustering within HLA-allele-positive subsets. Repertoires with fewer than 30,000 or more than 120,000 public chains were left out of co-occurrence clustering, as were four to six repertoires with anomalous nucleotide sharing. Entries here come from immuneACCESS through TCRdb and include only in-frame sequences with V and J called. Some clones fail to appear in such tables; in the studies checked, an unresolved V gene covers under half of the shortfall, and the cause of the remainder is unknown. The V and J calls and clone size come from that table; D and trimming were worked out from the DNA. This sample holds about 150,000 clones; approximately 70% were observed only once. Roughly 2% of the sample rests with the top ten.

The sample belongs to a study of cytomegalovirus exposure and HLA in healthy donors (dated by TCRdb to the late 2010s). A note on the overall study: In an earlier analysis of some 610 of the donors, around 300 Gb of sequence data and 100 million or so unique TCR beta sequences from about 179 million T cells were reported. Typing coverage differed by locus: A, B, C, DRB1 and DQB1 were typed in roughly 620-630 donors, DQA1 in about 500, DPA1 in approximately 610, and DPB1 in about 450. In an earlier analysis of 500 to 650 of the donors, high-throughput TCR beta sequencing was used to judge whether each TCR beta V gene segment behaved as functional or pseudogenic. A later analysis re-examined previously published TCR beta repertoires from roughly 720 donors and added high-resolution HLA genotyping to investigate patterns of TCR occurrence. All discovery cohort repertoires had been generated on a single sequencing platform. In a later genetic analysis, genome-wide SNP genotypes for about three fifths of the roughly 670 donors were used, and that subset was treated as a discovery cohort. The study profiled the T cell repertoires of under 700 subjects by immunosequencing and related them to cytomegalovirus serostatus. Among a few hundred genotyped donors of the cohort, an average of approximately 240,000 unique TCR beta nucleotide sequences were sequenced per donor, roughly 18% of them non-productive. Of the roughly 400 genotyped donors, more than 75% were placed in the genetic ancestry cluster associated with self-reported Caucasian donors. The aim of the study was to test whether cataloging public T cell receptors could identify signatures of past pathogen exposure. The study combined high-throughput TCR immunosequencing, statistical association of individual TCRs with disease status, and machine learning to predict cytomegalovirus infection status. An early release covering roughly 580 HLA-typed donors comprised 250 to 350 gigabases of sequencing data and tens of millions of unique TCR sequences. Donor age, sex, ethnicity and CMV serostatus were compiled alongside the repertoire data. A few DR-DQ haplotypes were handled as single units for association and clustering because linkage in the cohort was strong. HLA typing covered class I and class II loci at four-digit resolution. A separate validation cohort of approximately 130 different subjects was used in addition to the approximately 610-subject first cohort. Rather than drawing on any new phenotypic data, the later analysis identified candidate immune exposures from TCR beta sequences and the way those sequences occurred across donors.

In total, roughly 710 healthy bone marrow donors made up the cohort. At the time of sampling, all cohort members were nominally healthy, though unrecorded immune exposures were likely present. The donor tested CMV seropositive and was one of the 289 seropositive cohort members. Each donor provided a peripheral blood sample, and peripheral blood mononuclear cells were used for TCR beta sequencing. Genomic DNA was extracted from the blood cell samples with the Qiagen DNeasy Blood Extraction Kit. The study at large found these results: When HLA alleles, especially DR and DQ, strongly co-occurred, attributing TCR associations to individual alleles was difficult. Broadly in line with IMGT annotations, most TCR beta V segments showed up in productive rearrangements about 87% or about 30% of the time in an earlier analysis of 450 to 750 of the donors. A later analysis found that TCR association rates varied across HLA loci, with DRB1 alleles showing the most associated TCRs and HLA-C alleles the fewest. Correlated functional status among segregating V segments might reflect linkage disequilibrium, but an unknown experimental factor could not be ruled out. It was suggested by the authors that the approach could potentially be generalized to other disease states and immunological phenotypes. A further reported finding was that TCR beta sequences accurately predicted the HLA-A and HLA-B alleles for most subjects in the first cohort. The sequencing pipeline was judged likely to have produced a cluster of highly shared sequence variants as a technical artifact. Across donors, most TCR sequences were observed very rarely, whereas some public TCRs were present in many individuals. In both the original and validation cohorts, the classifier was reported to diagnose cytomegalovirus status with high specificity and sensitivity. A later genetic analysis reported fewer N-insertions in productive TCRs among donors in an Asian-associated ancestry cluster than the roughly 700-donor mean. The earlier analysis of approximately 590 of the donors excluded about 16 rarely observed V segments, including chromosome 9 orphons, because counts were too low. In a later analysis, several top co-occurrence clusters were reported to appear linked to parvovirus B19, influenza, CMV and Epstein-Barr virus. This cohort had only TCR beta chains sequenced, and the lack of alpha or paired-chain data limited which features could be detected. In a later analysis, some 17,000 TCR beta sequences were associated with specific HLA alleles at a false discovery rate of 0.05. A later analysis found that most CMV-associated TCR beta chains appeared HLA-restricted, with HLA associations seemingly driven largely by CMV exposure. Presence/absence analyses assumed roughly uniform sequencing depth across donors, an assumption that may not hold. In a later genetic analysis, a missense DCLRE1C variant was associated with V-gene and J-gene trimming of TCR beta chains, and the association was replicated in an independent cohort. CMV serostatus was the only immune exposure information available for the cohort. In the study, 164 TCR beta chains were listed as associated with cytomegalovirus. Because some donors lacked HLA typing at each locus, the association tests relied only on the typed subset. Some IMGT-functional V segments, including TRBV6-2 and TRBV6-3, could not be told apart with the 87-base-pair reads, so those segments were excluded. Three of the identified cytomegalovirus-associated TCR beta chains were confirmed in vitro to be specific for cytomegalovirus antigens. A later analysis found that HLA-associated TCR beta chains were more clonally expanded and had lower generation probabilities than equally common non-associated chains.

V and J are trimmed by 5 bases and 4 bases, and the gene matches miss 5 bases of the junction. The CDR3 holds 15 amino acids from the cysteine to the phenylalanine. Only the CDR3 part of the read is kept: 45 bases, read in frame from the first base. The germline V gene gives CDR1 as SGHAT and CDR2 as FQNNGV. The chain couples TRBV11-2 to TRBJ1-2; TRBD1 aligns with 12 central bases. The origin of this receptor is a woman aged 55-70 years in good health and CMV-seropositive. The sample consisted of PBMCs. In nucleotides, the sequence is TGTGCCAGCAGCCCGGGGACAGGGGGCAGCTATGGCTACACCTTC. This yields the protein CASSPGTGGSYGYTF.